This T cell receptor (beta chain) was sequenced in a study of blood T cell repertoires in COVID-19. About the research overall: Donors in the United States, Italy and Spain gave samples during acute or convalescent COVID-19. Sample material is recorded as cDNA or gDNA derived from T cells, B-cell-depleted T cells, or PBMCs.

The count of this clone is one. As originally analysed: Quantification of nucleated cells was approximated via reference gene primer amplification. TCRdb's copy holds only in-frame clones and misses some; the assay was immunoSEQ multiplex PCR. For V, J and clone size, that table is used; D and trimming come from the DNA. The sample has 40,000 to 50,000 clones, roughly 90% seen once. The length of the CDR3 is 16 residues. J was trimmed by 3 bases and V by 6 bases; bases with no gene match: 12. Germline V gene sequence: CDR1 LGHNA, CDR2 YNFKEQ. The specimen sequenced was peripheral blood. The source is a human donor in a cohort sampled during active COVID-19. The J gene is TRBJ1-2, the V gene TRBV4-2, with 8 bases matching TRBD1. Here the CDR3 reads CASRGTRQGADYGYTF. Written as DNA, the CDR3 is TGTGCCAGCAGGGGTACTCGGCAGGGGGCCGACTATGGCTACACCTTC.